The 9 T cell receptor beta chains below were found in one sample sequenced in a study of Graves' ophthalmopathy and Graves' hyperthyroidism. From RNA, the CDR3 regions of TCR beta chains were amplified and sequenced. An initial RT-PCR round employing HTBI primers preceded a second-round multiplex PCR. TCRdb reanalysed the multiplex PCR reads using MiXCR and keeps one entry per CDR3 protein. The sample has nearly 400,000 distinct CDR3 sequences; approximately 20% are singletons. Specimen: peripheral blood. These receptors originate from a woman under 30 with Graves' ophthalmopathy.

This clonotype was picked up many times. The chain joins TRBV28 to TRBJ1-1; possibly TRBD1 for D (6 bases). V was pared by 4 bases and J by 6 bases, with 18 bases between. The CDR3 is 15 amino acids. Germline CDR1 MDHEN, CDR2 SYDVKM. CDR3 DNA: TGTGCCAGCAGTTCCATGAGGTGGGGGGGCCCTGAAGCTTTCTTT. It specifies CASSSMRWGGPEAFF.

The table lists this clonotype with many counts. The V and J genes are TRBV7-2 and TRBJ1-1, with D perhaps matching TRBD1 (5 bases). CDR3 length: 14 amino acids. Germline values: CDR1 SGHTA, CDR2 FQGNSA. V was pared by 3 bases and J by 2 bases, with 10 bases between. CDR3 residues: CASSFRVKNTEAFF. DNA for the CDR3: TGTGCCAGCAGCTTCAGGGTGAAAAACACTGAAGCTTTCTTT.

This rearrangement joins TRBV19 to TRBJ2-7, with D possibly TRBD2 on 6 matching bases. V gave up 3 bases and J gave up 3 bases, with 12 bases separating them. Germline-derived CDR1 and CDR2 are LNHDA and SQIVND (reference sequence). The CDR3 has 14 amino acids. CDR3 amino acids: CASSIRERVYEQYF. The CDR3 region has the DNA TGTGCCAGTAGTATTAGAGAGCGGGTCTACGAGCAGTACTTC.

This clonotype has ten or more counts. Since a much larger clone is just one base distant, this may be a read error. The V gene is TRBV15, the J gene TRBJ1-1; possibly TRBD1 for D (5 bases). The CDR3 has 14 amino acids. The V gene's germline CDR1 is LNHNV and CDR2 YYDKDF (reference sequence). The ends were cut back, 1 base at V and 10 bases at J, with 16 bases in the middle. The CDR3 DNA reads as TGTGCCACCAGCAGAGGTGGGGGTTTCGCTGGAGCTTTCTTT. Translation gives CATSRGGGFAGAFF.

This clonotype was found many times. The rearrangement links TRBV12-3 or TRBV12-4 to TRBJ1-3; D unclear. Trimming stripped 4 bases from V and 4 bases from J, with 5 bases between. This CDR3 has 12 residues. The chain's CDR3 is CASSYTGNTIYF. The CDR3 DNA sequence: TGTGCCAGCAGTTACACCGGAAACACCATATATTTT.

This clonotype was observed many times. The chain has TRBV4-3 and TRBJ1-2; no firm D call. This CDR3 comprises 15 residues. Germline lookup yields CDR1 LGHNA and CDR2 YSLEER. V lost 4 bases and J lost 8, with 20 bases in between. The CDR3 loop is CASSPTYWGGGGYTF. The CDR3 DNA sequence: TGCGCCAGCAGCCCGACCTACTGGGGTGGAGGGGGCTACACCTTC.

CDR3 loop: CASSRSGQGSEQYF. DNA of the CDR3: TGTGCCAGCAGCCGCTCGGGACAGGGAAGCGAGCAGTACTTC. The chain recombines TRBV12-3 or TRBV12-4 with TRBJ2-7; 9 bases align to TRBD1. The CDR3 totals 14 residues. The V and J ends lost 6 bases and 6 bases, in that order; junction bases with no gene match: 9.

Many counts were recorded for this clonotype. The chain has TRBV6-2 or TRBV6-3 and TRBJ2-5; 7 nucleotides line up with TRBD1. From germline, CDR1 is MNHEY and CDR2 SVGEGT. The trim removed 5 bases at V and 5 bases at J, leaving 11 bases unmatched. There are 15 residues in the CDR3. CDR3 region: CASSHPRQTGETQYF. The CDR3 nucleotides read TGTGCCAGCAGTCACCCCAGGCAGACAGGGGAGACCCAGTACTTC.

This clonotype was seen at least ten times. The J gene is TRBJ2-7, the V gene TRBV7-2; D could derive from TRBD1 or TRBD2 (5 bases each). Trimming removed 5 bases from V and 3 bases from J, with 17 bases in between. This CDR3 contains 15 residues. CDR1 is SGHTA and CDR2 is FQGNSA in the germline V gene. The CDR3 protein is CASSPRGSGGYEQYF. CDR3 in DNA: TGTGCCAGCAGCCCTCGGGGCAGTGGGGGCTACGAGCAGTACTTC.